The 5 T cell receptor beta chains in this list originate from one sample, sequenced in a study of human T cells and chemical hapten exposure. MiXCR, applied by TCRdb to the RACE reads, yields one record per CDR3 protein. This table has 75,000 to 100,000 distinct CDR3 sequences, around 12% appearing once. Time point noted: patch test 1, 2 weeks after DPC sensitization. The treatment was: therapeutic diphenylcyclopropenone sensitization with weekly scalp DPC. The specimen comprised whole blood, sampled in connection with sensitization to the hapten diphenylcyclopropenone (DPC). All receptors derive from a woman in her thirties or forties with alopecia areata. Some clones in this sample may be carry-over from other donors' samples.

V gene TRBV29-1 combines with J gene TRBJ2-3; the D gene is possibly TRBD2 (6 bases). Between the trimmed V and J ends, which lost 4 bases and 3 bases, there was a span of 17 bases. Per germline, CDR1 SQVTM and CDR2 ANQGSEA. The CDR3 spans 15 residues. CDR3 in DNA: TGCAGCGTTGGTTCCCTAGCGTCAGCTACAGATACGCAGTATTTT. It translates to CSVGSLASATDTQYF.

The rearrangement links TRBV20-1 to TRBJ2-3, with D perhaps being TRBD1 or TRBD2 (6 bases each). Per germline, CDR1 DFQATT and CDR2 SNEGSKA (reference sequence). Trimming stripped 6 bases from V and 2 bases from J, with 15 bases between. The CDR3 loop spans 14 amino acids. The CDR3 coding sequence is TGCAGTGCCACGGAGGGGGACTCCACAGATACGCAGTATTTT. This encodes CSATEGDSTDTQYF.

The rearrangement uses TRBV9 and TRBJ2-7; no firm D call. Trimming removed 5 bases at V and 5 bases at J, with 14 bases between. CDR3 length equals 13 residues. Germline V gene sequence: CDR1 SGDLS, CDR2 YYNGEE. The chain's CDR3 is CASSSHPRDEQYF. Here the CDR3 DNA reads TGTGCCAGCAGTTCCCATCCTCGGGACGAGCAGTACTTC.

This clonotype was counted many times. V usage is TRBV3-1 and J usage is TRBJ2-7, with 10 positions matching TRBD1. Germline loops: CDR1 LGHDT, CDR2 YNNKEL (reference sequence). The CDR3 totals 15 residues. V shed 2 bases, J shed 2 bases, and the junction held 3 bases outside the gene matches. CDR3 in amino acids: CASSQIDRGPYEQYF. CDR3 coding DNA: TGTGCCAGCAGCCAAATCGACAGGGGGCCCTACGAGCAGTACTTC.

This clonotype has only a few counts. The V gene is TRBV28, the J gene TRBJ2-3, with a tentative D call TRBD1 (7 bases). The V gene lost 5 bases and the J gene lost 5 bases, with 14 bases spanning the gap. The CDR3 is 14 residues long. The germline gives CDR1 MDHEN, CDR2 SYDVKM. The CDR3 reads CASSLTQGGDTQYF. Written as DNA, the CDR3 is TGTGCCAGCAGTCTCACTCAGGGGGGAGATACGCAGTATTTT. Combining the CDR3 with reference TRBV28 and TRBJ2-3 gives the whole variable domain DVKVTQSSRYLVKRTGEKVFLECVQDMDHENMFWYRQDPGLGLRLIYFSYDVKMKEKGDIPEGYSVSREKKERFSLILESASTNQTSMYLCASSLTQGGDTQYFGPGTRLTVL.